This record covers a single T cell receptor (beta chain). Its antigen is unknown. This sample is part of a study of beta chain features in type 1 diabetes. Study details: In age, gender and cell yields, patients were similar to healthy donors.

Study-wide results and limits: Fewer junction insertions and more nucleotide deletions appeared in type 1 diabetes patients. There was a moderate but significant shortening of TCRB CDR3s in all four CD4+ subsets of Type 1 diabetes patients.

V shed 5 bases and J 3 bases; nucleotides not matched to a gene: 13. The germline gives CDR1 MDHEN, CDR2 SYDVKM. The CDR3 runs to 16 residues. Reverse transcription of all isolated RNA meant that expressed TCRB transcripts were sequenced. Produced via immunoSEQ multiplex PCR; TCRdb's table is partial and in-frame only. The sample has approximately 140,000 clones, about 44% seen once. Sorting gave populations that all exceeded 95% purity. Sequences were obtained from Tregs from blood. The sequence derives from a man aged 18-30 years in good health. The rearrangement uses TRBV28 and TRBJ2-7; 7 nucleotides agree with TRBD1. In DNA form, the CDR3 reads TGTGCCAGCAGTCTATATCCCGGGACAGAGGGCTACGAGCAGTACTTC. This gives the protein CASSLYPGTEGYEQYF.